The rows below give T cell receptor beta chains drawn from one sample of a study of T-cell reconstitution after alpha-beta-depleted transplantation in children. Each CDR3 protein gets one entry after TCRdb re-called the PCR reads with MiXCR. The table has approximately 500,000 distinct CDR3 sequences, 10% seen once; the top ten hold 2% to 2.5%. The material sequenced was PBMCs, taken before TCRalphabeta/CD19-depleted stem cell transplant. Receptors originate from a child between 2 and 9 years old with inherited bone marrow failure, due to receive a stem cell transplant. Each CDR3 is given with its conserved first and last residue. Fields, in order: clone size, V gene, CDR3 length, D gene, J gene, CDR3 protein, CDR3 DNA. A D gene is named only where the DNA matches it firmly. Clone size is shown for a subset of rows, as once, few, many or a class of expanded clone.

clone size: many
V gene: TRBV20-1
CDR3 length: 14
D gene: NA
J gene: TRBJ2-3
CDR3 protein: CSARIPGVTDTQYF
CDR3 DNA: TGCAGTGCTAGAATCCCAGGGGTCACAGATACGCAGTATTTT

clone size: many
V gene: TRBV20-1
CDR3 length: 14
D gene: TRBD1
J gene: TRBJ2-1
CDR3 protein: CSARAGTGGNEQFF
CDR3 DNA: TGCAGTGCTAGAGCCGGGACAGGCGGGAATGAGCAGTTCTTC

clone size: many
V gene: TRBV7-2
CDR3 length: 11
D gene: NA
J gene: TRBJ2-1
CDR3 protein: CASSRSEARFF
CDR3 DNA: TGTGCCAGCAGCCGCAGCGAAGCTCGGTTCTTC

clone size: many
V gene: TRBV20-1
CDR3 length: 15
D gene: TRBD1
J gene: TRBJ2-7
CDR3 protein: CSARARDRVTYEQYF
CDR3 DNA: TGCAGTGCTAGAGCCAGGGACAGGGTAACCTACGAGCAGTACTTC

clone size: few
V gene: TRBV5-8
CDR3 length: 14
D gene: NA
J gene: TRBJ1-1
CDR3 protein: CASSRGGYDTEAFF
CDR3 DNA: TGTGCCAGCAGCCGGGGGGGGTACGACACTGAAGCTTTCTTT

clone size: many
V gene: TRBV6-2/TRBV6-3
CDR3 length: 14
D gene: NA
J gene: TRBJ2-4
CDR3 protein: CASSFRARKNIQYF
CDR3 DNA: TGTGCCAGCAGTTTCCGAGCACGCAAAAACATTCAGTACTTC

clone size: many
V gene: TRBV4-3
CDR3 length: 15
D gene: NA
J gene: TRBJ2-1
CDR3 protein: CASSQGFRSYNEQFF
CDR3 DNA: TGCGCCAGCAGCCAAGGTTTCCGCTCCTACAATGAGCAGTTCTTC

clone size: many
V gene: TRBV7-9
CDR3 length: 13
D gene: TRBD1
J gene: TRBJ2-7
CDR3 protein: CASSLQGVYEQYF
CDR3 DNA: TGTGCCAGCAGCCTGCAGGGGGTCTACGAGCAGTACTTC

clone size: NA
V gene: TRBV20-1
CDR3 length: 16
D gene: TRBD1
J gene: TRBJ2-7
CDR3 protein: CSARDLGATGPYEQYF
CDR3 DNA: TGCAGTGCTAGAGATCTGGGGGCGACAGGGCCCTACGAGCAGTACTTC

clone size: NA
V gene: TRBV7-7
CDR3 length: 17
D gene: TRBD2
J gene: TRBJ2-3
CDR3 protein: CASSFPLAVLFTDTQYF
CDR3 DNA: TGTGCCAGCAGCTTCCCCCTAGCGGTCCTCTTCACAGATACGCAGTATTTT

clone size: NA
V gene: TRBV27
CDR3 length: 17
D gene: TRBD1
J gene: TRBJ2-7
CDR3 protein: CASSFWNPGQGTYEQYF
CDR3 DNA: TGTGCCAGCAGTTTCTGGAACCCGGGACAGGGGACCTACGAGCAGTACTTC

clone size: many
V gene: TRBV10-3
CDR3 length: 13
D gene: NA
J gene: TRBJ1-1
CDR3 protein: CAITVGRDTEAFF
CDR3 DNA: TGTGCCATCACCGTCGGTAGGGACACTGAAGCTTTCTTT

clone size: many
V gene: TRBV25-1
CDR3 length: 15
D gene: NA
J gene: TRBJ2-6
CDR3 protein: CASRARQSGANVLTF
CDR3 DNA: TGTGCCAGCAGAGCAAGGCAGTCTGGGGCCAACGTCCTGACTTTC

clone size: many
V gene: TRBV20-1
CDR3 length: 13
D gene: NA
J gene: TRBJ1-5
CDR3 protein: CSATPGGNQPQHF
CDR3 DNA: TGCAGTGCTACCCCCGGGGGGAATCAGCCCCAGCATTTT

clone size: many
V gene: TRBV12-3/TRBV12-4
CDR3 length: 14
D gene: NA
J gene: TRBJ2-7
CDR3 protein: CASSFRDFPYEQYF
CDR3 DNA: TGTGCCAGCAGTTTTCGGGACTTCCCCTACGAGCAGTACTTC

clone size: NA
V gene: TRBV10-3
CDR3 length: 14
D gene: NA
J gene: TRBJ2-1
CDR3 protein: CAIKTERGGNEQFF
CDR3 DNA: TGTGCCATCAAGACAGAGAGAGGGGGGAATGAGCAGTTCTTC

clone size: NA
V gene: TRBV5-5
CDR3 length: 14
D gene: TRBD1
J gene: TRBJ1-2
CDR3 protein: CASSLDSGQDVLTF
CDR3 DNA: TGTGCCAGCAGCTTAGATTCTGGACAGGACGTTCTCACCTTC

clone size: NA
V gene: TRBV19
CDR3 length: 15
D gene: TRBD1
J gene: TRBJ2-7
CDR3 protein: CASSILRDRAGEQYF
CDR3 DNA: TGTGCCAGTAGTATCCTAAGGGACAGGGCCGGCGAGCAGTACTTC

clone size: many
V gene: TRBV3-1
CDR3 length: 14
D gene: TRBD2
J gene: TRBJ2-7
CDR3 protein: CASSQGTRAYEQYF
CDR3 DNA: TGTGCCAGCAGCCAAGGGACTAGGGCCTACGAGCAGTACTTC

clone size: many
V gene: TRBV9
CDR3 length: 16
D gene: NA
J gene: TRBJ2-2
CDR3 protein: CASSGGGTPHTGELFF
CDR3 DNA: TGTGCCAGCAGCGGGGGGGGGACACCTCACACCGGGGAGCTGTTTTTT

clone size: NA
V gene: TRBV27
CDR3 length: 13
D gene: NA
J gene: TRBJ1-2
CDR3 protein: CASSRTVLNGYTF
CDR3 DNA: TGTGCCAGCAGCCGGACGGTCTTAAATGGCTACACCTTC

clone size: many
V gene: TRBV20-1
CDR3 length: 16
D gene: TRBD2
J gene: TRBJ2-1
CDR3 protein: CSASLAGEVWGNEQFF
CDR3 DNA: TGCAGTGCTAGCCTAGCGGGAGAAGTATGGGGCAATGAGCAGTTCTTC

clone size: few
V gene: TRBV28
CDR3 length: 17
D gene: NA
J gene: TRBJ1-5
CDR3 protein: CASSLNGFGGSNQPQHF
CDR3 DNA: TGTGCCAGCAGTTTAAACGGGTTTGGGGGTTCCAATCAGCCCCAGCATTTT

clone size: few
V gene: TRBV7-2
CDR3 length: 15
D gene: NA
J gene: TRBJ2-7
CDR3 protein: CASSFKPGDGHEQYF
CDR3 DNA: TGTGCCAGCAGCTTTAAGCCGGGGGACGGCCACGAGCAGTACTTC

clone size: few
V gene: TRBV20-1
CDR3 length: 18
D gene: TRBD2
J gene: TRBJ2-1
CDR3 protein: CSAMMTLSGRTLINEQFF
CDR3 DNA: TGCAGTGCTATGATGACCCTTAGCGGGAGAACCCTTATCAATGAGCAGTTCTTC

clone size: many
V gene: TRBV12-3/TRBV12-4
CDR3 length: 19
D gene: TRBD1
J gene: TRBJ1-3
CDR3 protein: CASSLAGFRGIVSGNTIYF
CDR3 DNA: TGTGCCAGCAGTTTAGCGGGTTTCAGGGGGATCGTCTCTGGAAACACCATATATTTT

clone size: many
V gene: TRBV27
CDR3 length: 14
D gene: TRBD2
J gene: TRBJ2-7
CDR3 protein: CASRPGLAGHEQYF
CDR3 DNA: TGTGCCAGCAGGCCGGGACTAGCTGGCCACGAGCAGTACTTC

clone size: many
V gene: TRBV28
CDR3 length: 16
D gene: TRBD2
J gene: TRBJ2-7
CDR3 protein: CASSSPLERELHEQYF
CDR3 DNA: TGTGCCAGCAGTTCCCCATTGGAGCGGGAGTTACACGAGCAGTACTTC

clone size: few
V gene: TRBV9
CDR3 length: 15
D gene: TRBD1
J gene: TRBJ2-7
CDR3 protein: CASSAGDRGFGEQYF
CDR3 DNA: TGTGCCAGCAGCGCTGGGGACAGGGGGTTTGGTGAGCAGTACTTC

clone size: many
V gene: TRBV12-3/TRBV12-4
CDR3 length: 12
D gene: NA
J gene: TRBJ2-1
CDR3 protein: CASSLLEFEQFF
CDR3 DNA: TGTGCCAGCAGTTTACTGGAGTTCGAGCAGTTCTTC

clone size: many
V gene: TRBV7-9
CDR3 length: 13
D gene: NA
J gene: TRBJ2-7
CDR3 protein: CASSEPLLDEQYF
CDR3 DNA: TGTGCCAGCAGCGAACCCCTACTCGACGAGCAGTACTTC